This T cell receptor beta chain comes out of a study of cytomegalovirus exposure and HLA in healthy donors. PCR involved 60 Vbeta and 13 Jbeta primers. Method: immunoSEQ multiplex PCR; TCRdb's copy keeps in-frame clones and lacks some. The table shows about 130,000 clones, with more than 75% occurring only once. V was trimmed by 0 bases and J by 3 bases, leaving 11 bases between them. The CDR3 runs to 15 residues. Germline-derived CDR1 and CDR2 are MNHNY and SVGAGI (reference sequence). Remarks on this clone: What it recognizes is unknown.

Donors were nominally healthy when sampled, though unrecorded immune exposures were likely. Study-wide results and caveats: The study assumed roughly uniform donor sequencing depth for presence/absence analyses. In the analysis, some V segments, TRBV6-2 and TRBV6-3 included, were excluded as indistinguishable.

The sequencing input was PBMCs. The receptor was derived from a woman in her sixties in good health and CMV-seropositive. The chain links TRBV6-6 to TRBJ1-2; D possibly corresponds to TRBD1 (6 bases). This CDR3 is CASSYSGGLDYGYTF. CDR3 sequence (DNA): TGTGCCAGCAGTTACTCTGGGGGCTTGGACTATGGCTACACCTTC.